These 3 T cell receptor beta chains share one sample of origin, sequenced in a study of T-cell reconstitution after alpha-beta-depleted transplantation in children. Unique molecular identifiers tagged the TCRbeta library. Via MiXCR, TCRdb re-called the PCR reads, giving one row per CDR3 protein. The data show 55,000 to 65,000 distinct CDR3 sequences, 44% seen once. Specimen: PBMCs, mostly from graft donor cells, collected 360 days after TCRalphabeta/CD19-depleted stem cell transplant. The receptors originated from a male patient younger than 18 who had a stem cell transplant for acute lymphoblastic leukemia, so the T cells may come from the graft donor.

This clonotype showed up just a few times. V is TRBV6-4 and J is TRBJ2-7, with TRBD2 matching over 7 bases. The V and J ends lost 0 bases and 3 bases, in that order; junction bases with no gene match: 14. Germline V lookup: CDR1 MRHNA, CDR2 SNTAGT. The CDR3 runs to 18 residues. The CDR3 sequence: CASSDSKSVIAGHYEQYF. The DNA for the CDR3 is TGTGCCAGCAGTGACTCGAAATCCGTGATAGCGGGTCACTACGAGCAGTACTTC.

V gene TRBV7-9 combines with J gene TRBJ1-6, with 8 bases that match TRBD1. V shed 5 bases, J shed 7 bases, and the junction held 7 bases outside the gene matches. This CDR3 comprises 15 residues. Germline assignment: CDR1 SEHNR and CDR2 FQNEAQ (reference sequence). CDR3 nucleotides: TGTGCCAGCAGCCTTCCGGGACAGGTGAATTCACCCCTCCACTTT. Translation gives CASSLPGQVNSPLHF. The full variable domain, completed using reference TRBV7-9 and TRBJ1-6, is DTGVSQNPRHKITKRGQNVTFRCDPISEHNRLYWYRQTLGQGPEFLTYFQNEAQLEKSRLLSDRFSAERPKGSFSTLEIQRTEQGDSAMYLCASSLPGQVNSPLHFGNGTRLTVT.

The chain links TRBV20-1 to TRBJ2-5; D is perhaps TRBD2 (5 bases). Trimming left V 4 bases short and J 5 bases short, with 5 bases between. The CDR3 is 10 amino acids. CDR1 and CDR2 from the germline V gene are DFQATT and SNEGSKA (reference sequence). The CDR3 is CSATGETQYF. The CDR3 bases are TGCAGTGCTACGGGGGAGACCCAGTACTTC.